This TCR beta chain appears in the sequencing data of a study of blood T cell repertoires in COVID-19. Across the study: In each case, the material was cDNA or gDNA derived from T cells, B-cell-depleted T cells, or PBMCs.

Data came from immunoSEQ multiplex PCR; TCRdb stores just in-frame clones and leaves some out. Among roughly 160,000 clones listed, around 87% were seen once. Germline CDR1 PRHDT, CDR2 FYEKMQ (reference sequence). The ends were cut back, 2 bases at V and 3 bases at J, with 8 bases in the middle. The CDR3 totals 14 residues. The sample was peripheral blood. This chain connects TRBV13 to TRBJ1-5; no clear D gene. This TCR came from a man aged 18 to 30 with acute or convalescent COVID-19. The CDR3 reads CASSLRRDNQPQHF. The CDR3 bases are TGTGCCAGCAGCTTAAGGAGGGACAATCAGCCCCAGCATTTT.